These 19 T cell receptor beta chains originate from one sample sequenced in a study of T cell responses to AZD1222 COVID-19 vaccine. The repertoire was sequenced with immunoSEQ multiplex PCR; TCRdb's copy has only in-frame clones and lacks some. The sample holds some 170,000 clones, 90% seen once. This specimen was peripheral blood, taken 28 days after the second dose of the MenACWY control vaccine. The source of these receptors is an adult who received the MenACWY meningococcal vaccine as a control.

The DNA of the CDR3 is TGCGCCAGCAGCCCCTCGACAGGCGCAGATACGCAGTATTTT. Residues: CASSPSTGADTQYF. The rearrangement joins TRBV5-1 to TRBJ2-3; the D gene is possibly TRBD1 (6 bases). The germline V gene has CDR1 SGHRS and CDR2 YFSETQ. The CDR3 length is 14 residues. V lost 4 bases, J lost 4 bases, and 13 bases lay in between.

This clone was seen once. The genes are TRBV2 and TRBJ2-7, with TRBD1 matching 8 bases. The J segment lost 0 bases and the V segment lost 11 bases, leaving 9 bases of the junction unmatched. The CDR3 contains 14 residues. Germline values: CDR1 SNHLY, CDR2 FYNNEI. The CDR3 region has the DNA TGTGCCTCCAAGAGGGGGACAGGCTCCTACGAGCAGTACTTC. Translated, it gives CASKRGTGSYEQYF.

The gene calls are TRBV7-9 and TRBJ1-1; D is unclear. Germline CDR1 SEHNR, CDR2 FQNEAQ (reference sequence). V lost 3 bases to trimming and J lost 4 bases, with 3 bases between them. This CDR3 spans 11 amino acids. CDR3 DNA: TGTGCCAGCAGCTTTGGCACTGAAGCTTTCTTT. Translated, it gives CASSFGTEAFF. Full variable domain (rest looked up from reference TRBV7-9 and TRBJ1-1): DTGVSQNPRHKITKRGQNVTFRCDPISEHNRLYWYRQTLGQGPEFLTYFQNEAQLEKSRLLSDRFSAERPKGSFSTLEIQRTEQGDSAMYLCASSFGTEAFFGQGTRLTVV.

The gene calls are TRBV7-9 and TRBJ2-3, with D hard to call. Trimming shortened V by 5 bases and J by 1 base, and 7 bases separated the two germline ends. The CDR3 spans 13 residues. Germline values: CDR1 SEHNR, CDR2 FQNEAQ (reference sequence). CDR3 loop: CASSDGRTDTQYF. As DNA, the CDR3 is TGTGCCAGCAGCGATGGACGCACAGATACGCAGTATTTT.

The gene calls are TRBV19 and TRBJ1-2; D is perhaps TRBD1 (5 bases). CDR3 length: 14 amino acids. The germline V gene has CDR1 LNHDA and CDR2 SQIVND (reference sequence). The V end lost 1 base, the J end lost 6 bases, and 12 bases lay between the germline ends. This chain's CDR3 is CASSIGGRANGYTF. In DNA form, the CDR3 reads TGTGCCAGTAGTATAGGGGGCAGGGCGAATGGCTACACCTTC.

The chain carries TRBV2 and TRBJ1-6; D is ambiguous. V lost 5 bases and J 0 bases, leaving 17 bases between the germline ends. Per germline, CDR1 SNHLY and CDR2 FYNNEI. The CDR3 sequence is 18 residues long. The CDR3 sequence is CASSPNRAGSSYNSPLHF. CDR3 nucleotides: TGTGCCAGCAGTCCGAACCGAGCGGGGAGCTCCTATAATTCACCCCTCCACTTT. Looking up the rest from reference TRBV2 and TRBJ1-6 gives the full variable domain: EPEVTQTPSHQVTQMGQEVILRCVPISNHLYFYWYRQILGQKVEFLVSFYNNEISEKSEIFDDQFSVERPDGSNFTLKIRSTKLEDSAMYFCASSPNRAGSSYNSPLHFGNGTRLTVT.

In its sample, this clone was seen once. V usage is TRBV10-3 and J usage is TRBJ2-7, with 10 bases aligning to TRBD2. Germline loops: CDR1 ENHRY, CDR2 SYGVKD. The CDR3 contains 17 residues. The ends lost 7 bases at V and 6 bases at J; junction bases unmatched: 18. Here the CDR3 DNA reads TGTGCCATCAAGAAAGGGACTAGCGAGACGACGCGGAGCGAGCAGTACTTC. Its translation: CAIKKGTSETTRSEQYF.

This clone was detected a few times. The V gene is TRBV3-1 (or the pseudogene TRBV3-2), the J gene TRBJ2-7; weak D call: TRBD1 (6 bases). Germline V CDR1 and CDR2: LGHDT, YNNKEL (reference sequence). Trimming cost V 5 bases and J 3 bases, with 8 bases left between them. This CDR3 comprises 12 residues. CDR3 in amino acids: CASSSQGYEQYF. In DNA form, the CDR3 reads TGTGCCAGCAGCTCACAGGGCTACGAGCAGTACTTC.

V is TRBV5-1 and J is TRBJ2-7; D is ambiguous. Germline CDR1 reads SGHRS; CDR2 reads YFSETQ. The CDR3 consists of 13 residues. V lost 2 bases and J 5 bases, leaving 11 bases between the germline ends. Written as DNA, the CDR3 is TGCGCCAGCAGCTTATCTTTAAGAGACGAGCAGTACTTC. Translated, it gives CASSLSLRDEQYF.

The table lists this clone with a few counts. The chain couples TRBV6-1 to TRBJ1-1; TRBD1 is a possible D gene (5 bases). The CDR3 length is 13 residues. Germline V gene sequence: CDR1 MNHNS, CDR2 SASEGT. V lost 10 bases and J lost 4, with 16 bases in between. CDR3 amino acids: CATSTELGTEAFF. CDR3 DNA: TGTGCCACCTCGACAGAACTAGGCACTGAAGCTTTCTTT.

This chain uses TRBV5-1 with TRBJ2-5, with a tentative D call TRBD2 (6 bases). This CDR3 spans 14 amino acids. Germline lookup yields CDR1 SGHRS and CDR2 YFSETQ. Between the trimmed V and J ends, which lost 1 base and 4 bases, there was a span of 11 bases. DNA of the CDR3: TGCGCCAGCAGCTTGATCCCGGAGGGAGAGACCCAGTACTTC. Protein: CASSLIPEGETQYF. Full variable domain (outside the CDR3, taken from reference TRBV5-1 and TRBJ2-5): KAGVTQTPRYLIKTRGQQVTLSCSPISGHRSVSWYQQTPGQGLQFLFEYFSETQRNKGNFPGRFSGRQFSNSRSEMNVSTLELGDSALYLCASSLIPEGETQYFGPGTRLLVL.

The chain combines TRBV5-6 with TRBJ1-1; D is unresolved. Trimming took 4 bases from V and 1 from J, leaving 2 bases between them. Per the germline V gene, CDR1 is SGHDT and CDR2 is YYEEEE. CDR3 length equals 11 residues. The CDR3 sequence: CASSQNTEAFF. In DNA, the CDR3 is TGTGCCAGCAGCCAGAACACTGAAGCTTTCTTT. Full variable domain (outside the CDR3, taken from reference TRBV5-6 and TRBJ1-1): DAGVTQSPTHLIKTRGQQVTLRCSPKSGHDTVSWYQQALGQGPQFIFQYYEEEERQRGNFPDRFSGHQFPNYSSELNVNALLLGDSALYLCASSQNTEAFFGQGTRLTVV.

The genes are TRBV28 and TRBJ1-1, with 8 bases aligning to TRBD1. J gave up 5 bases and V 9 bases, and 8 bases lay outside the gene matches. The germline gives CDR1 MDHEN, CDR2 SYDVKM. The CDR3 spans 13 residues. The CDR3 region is CASQPGGRTEAFF. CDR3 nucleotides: TGTGCCAGTCAACCAGGGGGCAGGACTGAAGCTTTCTTT.

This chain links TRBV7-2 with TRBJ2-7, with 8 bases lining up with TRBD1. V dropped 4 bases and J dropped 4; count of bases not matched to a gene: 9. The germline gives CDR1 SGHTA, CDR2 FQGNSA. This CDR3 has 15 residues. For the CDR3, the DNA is TGTGCCAGCAGCTCGACCGGACAGGGTAGATACGAGCAGTACTTC. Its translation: CASSSTGQGRYEQYF. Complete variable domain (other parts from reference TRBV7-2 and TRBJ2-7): GAGVSQSPSNKVTEKGKDVELRCDPISGHTALYWYRQSLGQGLEFLIYFQGNSAPDKSGLPSDRFSAERTGGSVSTLTIQRTQQEDSAVYLCASSSTGQGRYEQYFGPGTRLTVT.

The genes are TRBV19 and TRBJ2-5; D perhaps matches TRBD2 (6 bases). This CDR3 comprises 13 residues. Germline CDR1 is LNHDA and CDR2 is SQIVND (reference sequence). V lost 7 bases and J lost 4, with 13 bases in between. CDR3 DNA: TGTGCCAGTAAACTCGGGGGAGGAGAGACCCAGTACTTC. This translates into CASKLGGGETQYF.

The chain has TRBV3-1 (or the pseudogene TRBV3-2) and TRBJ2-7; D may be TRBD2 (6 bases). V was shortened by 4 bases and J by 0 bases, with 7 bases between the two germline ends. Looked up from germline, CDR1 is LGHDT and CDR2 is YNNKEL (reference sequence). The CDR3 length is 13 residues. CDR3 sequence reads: CASSRRGSYEQYF. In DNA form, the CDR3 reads TGTGCCAGCAGCCGGCGGGGCTCCTACGAGCAGTACTTC.

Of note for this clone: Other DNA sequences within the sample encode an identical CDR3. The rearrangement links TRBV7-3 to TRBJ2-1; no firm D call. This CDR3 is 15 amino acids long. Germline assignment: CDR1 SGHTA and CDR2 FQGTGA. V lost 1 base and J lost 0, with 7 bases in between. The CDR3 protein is CASSLSGSSYNEQFF. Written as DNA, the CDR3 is TGTGCCAGCAGCTTAAGCGGTAGCTCCTACAATGAGCAGTTCTTC.

CDR3 DNA sequence: TGTGCCAGCAGTTTCCCAAATCAGCCCCAGCATTTT. It translates to CASSFPNQPQHF. V usage is TRBV28 and J usage is TRBJ1-5; D not resolved. Per the germline V gene, CDR1 is MDHEN and CDR2 is SYDVKM. The CDR3 runs 12 residues. V lost 3 bases, J lost 4 bases, and 4 bases lay in between.

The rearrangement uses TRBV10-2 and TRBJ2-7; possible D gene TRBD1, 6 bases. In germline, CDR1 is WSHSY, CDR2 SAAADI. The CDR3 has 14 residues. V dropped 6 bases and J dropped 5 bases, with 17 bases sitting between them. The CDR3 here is CASSEQGSRNEQYF. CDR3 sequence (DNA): TGCGCCAGCAGCGAACAGGGATCTAGGAACGAGCAGTACTTC.